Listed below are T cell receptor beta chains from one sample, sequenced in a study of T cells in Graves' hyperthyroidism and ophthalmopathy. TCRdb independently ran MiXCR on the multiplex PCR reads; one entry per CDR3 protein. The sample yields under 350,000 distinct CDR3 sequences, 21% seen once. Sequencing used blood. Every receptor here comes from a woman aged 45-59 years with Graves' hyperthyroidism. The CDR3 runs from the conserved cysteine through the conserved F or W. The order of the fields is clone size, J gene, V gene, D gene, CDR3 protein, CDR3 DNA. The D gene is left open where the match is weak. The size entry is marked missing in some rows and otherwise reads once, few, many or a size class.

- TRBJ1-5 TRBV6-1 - CASSEWGLQPQHF TGTGCCAGCAGTGAATGGGGATTGCAGCCCCAGCATTTT
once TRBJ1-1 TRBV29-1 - CSVQGLMNTEAFF TGCAGCGTGCAGGGCCTGATGAACACTGAAGCTTTCTTT
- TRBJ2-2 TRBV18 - CASSPLFTGELFF TGTGCCAGCTCACCACTTTTCACCGGGGAGCTGTTTTTT
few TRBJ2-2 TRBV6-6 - CASSYPGATGELFF TGTGCCAGCAGTTACCCAGGGGCCACCGGGGAGCTGTTTTTT
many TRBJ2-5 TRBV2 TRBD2 CASSVGSSGRETQYF TGTGCCAGCAGTGTTGGTAGTAGCGGGAGAGAGACCCAGTACTTC
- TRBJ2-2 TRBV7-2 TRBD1 CATTAGGRTGELFF TGTGCCACCACGGCAGGGGGCCGAACCGGGGAGCTGTTTTTT
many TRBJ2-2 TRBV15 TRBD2 CATSRETSDGELFF TGTGCCACCAGCAGAGAAACTAGCGACGGGGAGCTGTTTTTT
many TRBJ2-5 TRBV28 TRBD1 CASSLGQGRQETQYF TGTGCCAGCAGTTTGGGACAGGGACGACAAGAGACCCAGTACTTC
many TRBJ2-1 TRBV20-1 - CSASLGNEQFF TGCAGTGCTAGTCTAGGGAATGAGCAGTTCTTC
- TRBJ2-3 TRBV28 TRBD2 CASSLGSGRSADTQYF TGTGCCAGCAGTTTGGGTAGCGGGAGGAGTGCAGATACGCAGTATTTT
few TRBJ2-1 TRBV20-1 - CSAIDTYNEQFF TGCAGTGCTATTGACACTTACAATGAGCAGTTCTTC
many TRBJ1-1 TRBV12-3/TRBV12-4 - CASRRLFTEAFF TGTGCCAGCAGAAGGTTGTTCACTGAAGCTTTCTTT
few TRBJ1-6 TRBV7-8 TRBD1 CASSLALGTGNLSPLHF TGTGCCAGCAGCTTAGCCCTCGGGACAGGGAATCTTTCACCCCTCCACTTT
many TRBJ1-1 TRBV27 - CASSANYGGGRWNTEAFF TGTGCCAGCAGCGCAAATTACGGGGGCGGCAGGTGGAACACTGAAGCTTTCTTT
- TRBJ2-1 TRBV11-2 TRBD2 CASSKLTSGSSLHEQFF TGTGCCAGCAGCAAGCTAACTAGCGGCTCTTCTCTGCATGAGCAGTTCTTC
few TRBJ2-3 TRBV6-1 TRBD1 CASSTTGVTQDTQYF TGTGCCAGCAGTACAACAGGGGTGACGCAAGATACGCAGTATTTT
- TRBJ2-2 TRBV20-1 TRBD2 CSAVLGLAGALTGELFF TGCAGTGCTGTCTTGGGACTAGCGGGAGCCCTGACCGGGGAGCTGTTTTTT
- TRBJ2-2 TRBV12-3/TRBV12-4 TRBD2 CASSRLADMSGELFF TGTGCCAGCAGTAGACTAGCGGATATGTCCGGGGAGCTGTTTTTT
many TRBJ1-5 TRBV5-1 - CASSPLGTSNQPQHF TGCGCCAGCAGCCCCCTCGGGACCTCCAATCAGCCCCAGCATTTT
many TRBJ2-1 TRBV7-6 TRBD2 CASSPSGNSVNEQFF TGTGCCAGCAGCCCAAGCGGGAACTCCGTCAATGAGCAGTTCTTC
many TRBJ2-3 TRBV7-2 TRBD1 CASSTRQGRDTQYF TGTGCCAGCAGCACCAGACAGGGGAGAGATACGCAGTATTTT
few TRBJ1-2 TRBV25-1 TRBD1 CASSGIGQGFGYTF TGTGCCAGCAGTGGAATAGGACAGGGCTTTGGCTACACCTTC
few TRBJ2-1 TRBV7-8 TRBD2 CASSLGHGGLAGPNEQFF TGTGCCAGCAGCTTAGGTCACGGGGGACTAGCGGGACCCAATGAGCAGTTCTTC
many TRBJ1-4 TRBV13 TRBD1 CASSSRRQGATEKLFF TGTGCCAGCAGCTCCCGAAGACAGGGGGCAACTGAAAAACTGTTTTTT
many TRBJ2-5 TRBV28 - CASSYRNQETQYF TGTGCCAGCAGTTATAGGAATCAAGAGACCCAGTACTTC
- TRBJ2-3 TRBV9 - CASSPGGSGTDTQYF TGTGCCAGCAGCCCGGGCGGCAGCGGGACAGATACGCAGTATTTT
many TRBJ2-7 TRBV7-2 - CASSKGGAGVPYEQYF TGTGCCAGCAGCAAGGGGGGTGCAGGAGTCCCCTACGAGCAGTACTTC
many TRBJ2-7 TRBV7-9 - CASSRGESYEQYF TGTGCCAGCAGCCGAGGGGAATCCTACGAGCAGTACTTC
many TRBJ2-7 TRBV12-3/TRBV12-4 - CASRNRDLSYEQYF TGTGCCAGCAGAAACCGGGACCTGTCCTACGAGCAGTACTTC
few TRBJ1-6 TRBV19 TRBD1 CASSGTGYNSPLHF TGTGCCAGCTCCGGGACAGGATATAATTCACCCCTCCACTTT
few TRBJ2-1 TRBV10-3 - CAIRGGVNEQFF TGTGCCATCAGAGGGGGGGTCAATGAGCAGTTCTTC
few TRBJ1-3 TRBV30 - CAWSVLGGNTIYF TGTGCCTGGAGTGTACTTGGTGGCAACACCATATATTTT